Below, 10 T cell receptor beta chains from the same sample are listed, as sequenced in a study of tumor and adjacent non-tumor tissue in lung cancer (dated by TCRdb to the late 2010s). Bulk unsorted tissue served as the source for RNA extraction, and RNA quality was assessed using a NanoDrop ND-1000 and an Agilent 2100. Library creation used multiplex PCR. The sample was run on an Illumina HiSeq 2500. TCRbeta libraries were constructed through three rounds of nested PCR with primers (Table S4) according to protocols modified from ARM-PCR. The public reads were reanalyzed by TCRdb: fastp trimming at Q25, MiXCR alignment, in-frame beta chains only. CDR3 protein sequences are deduplicated, and each keeps its most common genes and DNA. The sample table holds around 140,000 distinct CDR3 sequences, of which approximately 64% were seen once. The top ten clonotypes cover approximately 18% of the sample.

Sequences were obtained from lung tumor tissue. All receptors come from a man aged 55 to 70 with small cell lung cancer.

This clonotype was seen a handful of times. CDR3 sequence reads: CSVRRLNTGELFF. The CDR3 bases are TGCAGTGTCAGGCGCCTGAACACCGGGGAGCTGTTTTTT. The genes are TRBV20-1 and TRBJ2-2; D is uncertain. The germline V and J ends were trimmed by 7 bases and 1 base, with 10 bases remaining between them. CDR1 and CDR2 from the germline V gene are DFQATT and SNEGSKA (reference sequence). The CDR3 sequence is 13 residues long.

Notes on this clonotype: Relative to the germline gene, one junction end is altered; a read error may explain this. The rearrangement uses TRBV20-1 and TRBJ2-7; possibly TRBD1 for D (5 bases). In germline, CDR1 is DFQATT, CDR2 SNEGSKA (reference sequence). The CDR3 runs 14 residues. This CDR3 is CSARDPAGPYEQHF. The CDR3 DNA follows: TGCAGTGCTAGAGACCCCGCAGGGCCCTACGAGCAGCACTTC.

Regarding this clonotype: As the CDR3 is not closed by the conserved phenylalanine or tryptophan, this likely results from a read error. The DNA is omitted, as the CDR3 cannot be located on it reliably, and the CDR3 follows TCRdb's listing. CDR3: CSARDLATAGELFL. The gene calls are TRBV20-1 and TRBJ2-2. Germline V lookup: CDR1 DFQATT, CDR2 SNEGSKA (reference sequence). The CDR3 spans 14 amino acids, including both terminal residues.

The genes are TRBV4-1 and TRBJ1-2, with D hard to call. CDR1 is MGHRA, CDR2 YSYEKL, per germline. The V gene lost 1 base and the J gene lost 4 bases, with 13 bases spanning the gap. The CDR3 has 15 amino acids. CDR3: CASSQGPRVAYGYTF. The CDR3 DNA reads as TGCGCCAGCAGCCAAGGCCCCCGGGTCGCCTATGGCTACACCTTC.

On this clonotype itself: One end of the junction does not line up with germline, which may come from a read error. The rearrangement joins TRBV6-1 to TRBJ2-3; maybe TRBD1 (6 bases). The J call may be mistaken, given a closer DNA end match to TRBJ1-5. The CDR3 extends over 15 amino acids. Germline V gene sequence: CDR1 MNHNS, CDR2 SASEGT. The CDR3 sequence is CAGSEGGYSTDTQHF. CDR3 DNA: TGTGCCGGCAGCGAGGGGGGGTATAGCACAGATACACAGCATTTT.

For this clonotype: A much more abundant neighbour one base away suggests this may be a read error. The rearrangement links TRBV12-3 or TRBV12-4 to TRBJ2-1; 13 bases fit TRBD2. The CDR3 runs 15 residues. This CDR3 is CASSPWTSGGDEQLF. CDR3 DNA sequence: TGTGCCAGCAGTCCCTGGACTAGCGGGGGTGATGAGCAGTTATTC.

In regard to this clonotype: A read error may produce the germline difference seen at one junction end. The chain links TRBV11-3 to TRBJ2-5; TRBD1 is a possible D gene (6 bases). The CDR3 loop spans 13 amino acids. Germline CDR1 and CDR2: SGHNT and YENEEA. This CDR3 is CASSLEQGWTQNF. The CDR3, as DNA: TGTGCCAGCAGCTTAGAGCAGGGGTGGACCCAGAACTTC.

To note about this clonotype: One end of the junction does not line up with germline, which may come from a read error. The V call is TRBV11-2, the J call TRBJ1-5; unclear D gene. The CDR3 contains 13 residues. The germline CDR1 and CDR2 sequences are SGHAT and FQNNGV. CDR3 DNA: TGTGGCAGCAACTTATCGGGGTATCAGCCCCAGCATTTT. Protein product: CGSNLSGYQPQHF.

A remark on this clonotype: With a much larger clone just one base away, this may be a read error. The V gene is TRBV6-5, the J gene TRBJ2-7; the D gene is possibly TRBD2 (5 bases). The V gene lost 6 bases and the J gene lost 0 bases, with 12 bases spanning the gap. In germline, CDR1 is MNHEY, CDR2 SVGAGI. The CDR3 has 14 amino acids. The CDR3 coding sequence is TGTGCCAGCAGACCCTCCCGGGACTCCTACGAGCAGTACGTC. Translation: CASRPSRDSYEQYV.

This rearrangement joins TRBV13 to TRBJ2-3; D unclear. The V end was cut by 0 bases, the J end by 1 base, with 8 bases between. CDR3 length equals 15 residues. The germline V gene has CDR1 PRHDT and CDR2 FYEKMQ (reference sequence). In DNA form, the CDR3 reads TGTGCCAGCAGCTTAGGATCCTTAGGCACAGATACGCAGTATTTT. Amino acids: CASSLGSLGTDTQYF.